Detailed here is one T cell receptor beta chain. CDR1 is MGHDK and CDR2 is SYGVNS in the germline V gene. The CDR3 extends over 13 amino acids. V was clipped by 8 bases and J by 4 bases; unmatched bases: 6. The sample is drawn from a study of shared clonotypes between healthy human individuals. Study-wide background: The study drew on a couple of women and a few men aged 18 to 49 as donors.

Every subset had its genomic DNA shared out evenly among several immunoSEQ plates. Generated by immunoSEQ multiplex PCR, the TCRdb table keeps only in-frame clones and is missing some. Of a few million clones listed, more than 80% are singletons. The chain couples TRBV25-1 to TRBJ2-5, with TRBD1 matching over 8 bases. Sequenced sample: naive CD4+ T cells sorted from blood. Subset indicated: CD45RA+ positively selected. The TCR sequence derives from a man younger than 35 in good health. CDR3 in amino acids: CASRDRTLETQYF. CDR3 coding DNA: TGTGCCAGCCGGGACAGGACTTTAGAGACCCAGTACTTC. Full variable domain (rest looked up from reference TRBV25-1 and TRBJ2-5): EADIYQTPRYLVIGTGKKITLECSQTMGHDKMYWYQQDPGMELHLIHYSYGVNSTEKGDLSSESTVSRIRTEHFPLTLESARPSHTSQYLCASRDRTLETQYFGPGTRLLVL.